This is a list of T cell receptor beta chains from one sample in a study of blood T cells in healthy people across ages. TCRdb processed the 5' RACE reads anew with MiXCR; each CDR3 protein has one entry. This sample has 750,000 to 1,000,000 distinct CDR3 sequences, with almost 30% found just once. The sample was also reused in another study, on T cells of mothers and their children.

Sequenced sample: blood. Receptor source: a woman in her thirties or forties in good health. The CDR3 runs from the conserved cysteine through the conserved F or W. A D gene is named only where the DNA matches it firmly. Some rows have no size entry. The others give once, few or many, or a class for an expanded clone.

v_call: TRBV6-5
d_call: TRBD1
clone_size: NA
j_call: TRBJ1-1
cdr3_aa: CASSYSGTGDTEAFF
cdr3_nt: TGTGCCAGCAGTTACTCCGGGACAGGGGACACTGAAGCTTTCTTT

v_call: TRBV7-2
d_call: TRBD1
clone_size: many
j_call: TRBJ2-5
cdr3_aa: CASSYGTGGAETQYF
cdr3_nt: TGTGCCAGCAGCTACGGTACAGGGGGAGCAGAGACCCAGTACTTC

v_call: TRBV5-6
d_call: TRBD1
clone_size: many
j_call: TRBJ2-5
cdr3_aa: CASSAILTGEETQYF
cdr3_nt: TGTGCCAGCAGCGCCATATTGACAGGGGAAGAGACCCAGTACTTC

v_call: TRBV7-3
d_call: TRBD1
clone_size: few
j_call: TRBJ2-3
cdr3_aa: CASSLTRPGQGSTDTQYF
cdr3_nt: TGTGCCAGCAGCTTAACTCGACCGGGACAGGGGAGCACAGATACGCAGTATTTT

v_call: TRBV9
d_call: TRBD2
clone_size: few
j_call: TRBJ2-5
cdr3_aa: CASSVRGGQETQYF
cdr3_nt: TGTGCCAGCAGCGTGCGGGGGGGACAAGAGACCCAGTACTTC

v_call: TRBV7-6
d_call: NA
clone_size: NA
j_call: TRBJ2-3
cdr3_aa: CASSFWTDRATDTQYF
cdr3_nt: TGTGCCAGCAGCTTTTGGACAGATAGGGCTACAGATACGCAGTATTTT

v_call: TRBV5-1
d_call: NA
clone_size: NA
j_call: TRBJ2-7
cdr3_aa: CASSLAGSPEQYF
cdr3_nt: TGCGCCAGCAGCTTGGCGGGTTCTCCCGAGCAGTACTTC

v_call: TRBV4-1
d_call: NA
clone_size: NA
j_call: TRBJ2-4
cdr3_aa: CASSQVAGPAEDIQYF
cdr3_nt: TGCGCCAGCAGCCAAGTGGCGGGGCCCGCAGAGGACATTCAGTACTTC

v_call: TRBV30
d_call: NA
clone_size: NA
j_call: TRBJ2-3
cdr3_aa: CAWSSILGDTQYF
cdr3_nt: TGTGCCTGGAGTTCAATATTAGGAGATACGCAGTATTTT

v_call: TRBV7-6
d_call: NA
clone_size: NA
j_call: TRBJ1-1
cdr3_aa: CASSSDFSMNTEAFF
cdr3_nt: TGTGCCAGCAGCTCGGACTTCTCCATGAACACTGAAGCTTTCTTT

v_call: TRBV5-5
d_call: NA
clone_size: NA
j_call: TRBJ2-7
cdr3_aa: CASSLLSRTYEQYF
cdr3_nt: TGTGCCAGCAGCTTGCTTAGCAGGACCTACGAGCAGTACTTC

v_call: TRBV20-1
d_call: NA
clone_size: few
j_call: TRBJ2-6
cdr3_aa: CSALDGPNSGANVLTF
cdr3_nt: TGCAGTGCCCTGGACGGACCGAACTCTGGGGCCAACGTCCTGACTTTC

v_call: TRBV24-1
d_call: NA
clone_size: NA
j_call: TRBJ1-5
cdr3_aa: CATSDSRRKGRGNQPQHF
cdr3_nt: TGTGCCACCAGTGATTCCCGCAGGAAGGGTCGGGGCAATCAGCCCCAGCATTTT

v_call: TRBV15
d_call: NA
clone_size: NA
j_call: TRBJ2-1
cdr3_aa: CAASGGQENEQFF
cdr3_nt: TGTGCCGCCAGCGGGGGACAGGAGAATGAGCAGTTCTTC

v_call: TRBV5-1
d_call: NA
clone_size: NA
j_call: TRBJ2-7
cdr3_aa: CASSSTTWTEYYEQYF
cdr3_nt: TGCGCCAGCAGCTCGACAACCTGGACAGAGTACTACGAGCAGTACTTC

v_call: TRBV7-3
d_call: NA
clone_size: NA
j_call: TRBJ2-3
cdr3_aa: CASSWGSRTDTQYF
cdr3_nt: TGTGCCAGCAGCTGGGGCAGCCGCACAGATACGCAGTATTTT

v_call: TRBV2
d_call: TRBD1
clone_size: many
j_call: TRBJ2-4
cdr3_aa: CASREDRVVNIQYF
cdr3_nt: TGTGCCAGCAGAGAAGACAGGGTGGTAAACATTCAGTACTTC

v_call: TRBV28
d_call: TRBD1
clone_size: many
j_call: TRBJ2-7
cdr3_aa: CASSSLGKGDRGYEQYF
cdr3_nt: TGTGCCAGCAGTTCTCTTGGAAAAGGGGACAGGGGCTACGAGCAGTACTTC

v_call: TRBV4-2
d_call: NA
clone_size: NA
j_call: TRBJ2-2
cdr3_aa: CASTEGGTGELFF
cdr3_nt: TGTGCCAGCACCGAGGGTGGCACCGGGGAGCTGTTTTTT

v_call: TRBV30
d_call: TRBD1
clone_size: NA
j_call: TRBJ1-2
cdr3_aa: CARTGTYGYTF
cdr3_nt: TGTGCCCGGACAGGGACCTATGGCTACACCTTC

v_call: TRBV20-1
d_call: NA
clone_size: few
j_call: TRBJ2-4
cdr3_aa: CSARDGRVGEQYF
cdr3_nt: TGCAGTGCTAGAGATGGTCGGGTTGGAGAGCAGTACTTC

v_call: TRBV29-1
d_call: NA
clone_size: NA
j_call: TRBJ2-1
cdr3_aa: CSVKGAGEQFF
cdr3_nt: TGCAGCGTTAAAGGGGCGGGAGAGCAGTTCTTC

v_call: TRBV29-1
d_call: NA
clone_size: NA
j_call: TRBJ1-2
cdr3_aa: CSVRSGSYGYTF
cdr3_nt: TGCAGCGTGAGGTCAGGGTCCTATGGCTACACCTTC

v_call: TRBV5-1
d_call: NA
clone_size: few
j_call: TRBJ1-1
cdr3_aa: CASSLGLGAVTEAFF
cdr3_nt: TGCGCCAGCAGCTTGGGACTAGGGGCGGTCACTGAAGCTTTCTTT

v_call: TRBV11-2
d_call: NA
clone_size: NA
j_call: TRBJ2-7
cdr3_aa: CASSSSRDGPYEQYF
cdr3_nt: TGTGCCAGCAGCTCTTCCCGGGACGGACCCTACGAGCAGTACTTC

v_call: TRBV12-3/TRBV12-4
d_call: NA
clone_size: NA
j_call: TRBJ1-1
cdr3_aa: CASFHATNTEAFF
cdr3_nt: TGTGCCAGCTTCCATGCGACGAACACTGAAGCTTTCTTT

v_call: TRBV7-3
d_call: NA
clone_size: NA
j_call: TRBJ1-1
cdr3_aa: CASSLMFAGNTEAFF
cdr3_nt: TGTGCCAGCAGCTTAATGTTCGCCGGGAACACTGAAGCTTTCTTT

v_call: TRBV6-5
d_call: NA
clone_size: NA
j_call: TRBJ1-2
cdr3_aa: CASSYSGGALYGYTF
cdr3_nt: TGTGCCAGCAGTTACTCCGGGGGCGCCTTGTATGGCTACACCTTC

v_call: TRBV5-1
d_call: NA
clone_size: many
j_call: TRBJ2-7
cdr3_aa: CASSIQTGSSYEQYF
cdr3_nt: TGCGCCAGCAGCATACAGACAGGTAGCTCCTACGAGCAGTACTTC

v_call: TRBV20-1
d_call: NA
clone_size: once
j_call: TRBJ1-1
cdr3_aa: CGARGPGSDTEAFF
cdr3_nt: TGCGGTGCTAGAGGACCGGGGTCAGACACTGAAGCTTTCTTT

v_call: TRBV15
d_call: TRBD1
clone_size: NA
j_call: TRBJ1-2
cdr3_aa: CATSRTGAHGYTF
cdr3_nt: TGTGCCACCAGCAGGACAGGGGCCCATGGCTACACCTTC

v_call: TRBV29-1
d_call: TRBD2
clone_size: many
j_call: TRBJ2-1
cdr3_aa: CSVEDLSLAGNDEQFF
cdr3_nt: TGCAGCGTTGAAGATCTTTCGCTAGCGGGGAACGATGAGCAGTTCTTC

v_call: TRBV16
d_call: TRBD1
clone_size: NA
j_call: TRBJ1-1
cdr3_aa: CASSQRFQGGRNTEAFF
cdr3_nt: TGTGCCAGCAGCCAACGATTTCAGGGGGGCAGGAACACTGAAGCTTTCTTT

v_call: TRBV2
d_call: NA
clone_size: NA
j_call: TRBJ2-7
cdr3_aa: CASSVGAGAYYEQYF
cdr3_nt: TGTGCCAGCAGTGTCGGGGCAGGAGCCTACTACGAGCAGTACTTC

v_call: TRBV5-1
d_call: NA
clone_size: NA
j_call: TRBJ2-7
cdr3_aa: CASSLDPTDEQYF
cdr3_nt: TGCGCCAGCAGCTTGGACCCCACCGACGAGCAGTACTTC

v_call: TRBV6-6
d_call: NA
clone_size: NA
j_call: TRBJ2-1
cdr3_aa: CASSDGKSSYNEQFF
cdr3_nt: TGTGCCAGCAGTGACGGGAAAAGCTCCTACAATGAGCAGTTCTTC

v_call: TRBV20-1
d_call: NA
clone_size: many
j_call: TRBJ2-5
cdr3_aa: CSARNPQETQYF
cdr3_nt: TGCAGTGCTAGAAACCCCCAAGAGACCCAGTACTTC

v_call: TRBV28
d_call: TRBD1
clone_size: few
j_call: TRBJ1-4
cdr3_aa: CASSTTGENEKLFF
cdr3_nt: TGTGCCAGCAGTACGACAGGGGAAAATGAAAAACTGTTTTTT

v_call: TRBV19
d_call: NA
clone_size: few
j_call: TRBJ2-1
cdr3_aa: CASSRAGANEQFF
cdr3_nt: TGTGCCAGTAGTAGGGCCGGGGCGAATGAGCAGTTCTTC

v_call: TRBV29-1
d_call: NA
clone_size: NA
j_call: TRBJ2-7
cdr3_aa: CSVEEVGGAEQYF
cdr3_nt: TGCAGCGTTGAAGAGGTAGGCGGGGCCGAGCAGTACTTC

v_call: TRBV20-1
d_call: NA
clone_size: NA
j_call: TRBJ2-5
cdr3_aa: CSARFPYQETQYF
cdr3_nt: TGCAGTGCTAGATTCCCATACCAAGAGACCCAGTACTTC